These 15 T cell receptor beta chains were all obtained from the same sample, sequenced in a study of vaccination effects on CD4 cells after COVID-19. Antigen-specific CD4+ T cells were expanded (with viral peptide pools) by the ViraFEST assay ahead of sequencing. CD4+ T cells were isolated after less than 13 days of culture. Documented for the person is a PCR-confirmed SARS-CoV-2 infection occurring between March and December 2020. No antigens are known for them. The table came from immunoSEQ multiplex PCR; TCRdb's copy has only in-frame clones and leaves some out. Of 63,000 or so clones in the sample, 65% to 85% were seen once. Material: CD4+ T cells from PBMCs cultured with HIV peptides, obtained before COVID-19 vaccination. Subset here: HIV-1 Nef peptide pool negative control/reference culture. These receptors originate from a human donor who had a prior SARS-CoV-2 infection.

The gene calls are TRBV13 and TRBJ1-3; D is perhaps TRBD1 (6 bases). Trimming removed 8 bases from V and 4 bases from J, with 15 bases in between. The CDR3 totals 14 residues. The germline V gene encodes CDR1 PRHDT and CDR2 FYEKMQ (reference sequence). CDR3 in DNA: TGTGCCAGCCAAGACACAGGGCGCGGAAACACCATATATTTT. Translating gives CASQDTGRGNTIYF.

The chain combines TRBV18 with TRBJ1-3; D gene ambiguous. V was trimmed by 0 bases and J by 2 bases, leaving 8 bases between them. Germline CDR1 reads KGHSH; CDR2 reads LQKENI. The CDR3 totals 15 residues. The chain's CDR3 is CASSPPADTGNTIYF. The CDR3 DNA is TGTGCCAGCTCACCACCTGCGGATACTGGAAACACCATATATTTT.

In this sample, this clone turned up a few times. The chain has TRBV4-1 and TRBJ2-1; D is undetermined. This CDR3 is built from 14 residues. Germline V CDR1 and CDR2: MGHRA, YSYEKL. Trimming removed 3 bases from V and 3 bases from J, with 9 bases in between. DNA of the CDR3: TGCGCCAGCAGCCATGTTTACAGCTACAATGAGCAGTTCTTC. Protein product: CASSHVYSYNEQFF.

The chain employs TRBV4-2 and TRBJ2-7; possibly TRBD1 for D (5 bases). The CDR3 extends over 14 amino acids. CDR1 and CDR2 (germline): LGHNA, YNFKEQ. Between the trimmed V and J ends, which lost 1 base and 2 bases, there was a span of 9 bases. The CDR3 nucleotides read TGTGCCAGCAGCCAAGGTCGCAGGGCCTACGAGCAGTACTTC. Translating gives CASSQGRRAYEQYF.

The CDR3 bases are TGTGCCTGGAGTAAGGACAGCAATCAGCCCCAGCATTTT. Its protein product is CAWSKDSNQPQHF. The chain is built from TRBV30 and TRBJ1-5, with D hard to call. V was clipped by 2 bases and J by 1 base, with 6 bases between them. The CDR3 is 13 amino acids. Germline V gene data show CDR1 as GTSNPN and CDR2 as SVGIG (reference sequence).

This clone was observed a single time. The chain combines TRBV6-5 with TRBJ2-7; D is possibly TRBD2 (5 bases). With 6 bases removed from V and 3 bases from J, the gap between germline ends came to 15 bases. This CDR3 contains 14 residues. Germline loops: CDR1 MNHEY, CDR2 SVGAGI. The CDR3 spells CASSRGKGDYEQYF. The CDR3 region has the DNA TGTGCCAGCAGCCGAGGGAAGGGCGACTACGAGCAGTACTTC.

V gene TRBV6-5 combines with J gene TRBJ1-2, with 9 bases aligning to TRBD1. The CDR3 is made up of 13 amino acids. V was clipped by 9 bases and J by 4 bases; unmatched bases: 6. Germline V gene lookup returns CDR1 MNHEY and CDR2 SVGAGI. CDR3: CASRTGVIYGYTF. DNA of the CDR3: TGTGCCAGTCGGACAGGGGTTATCTATGGCTACACCTTC.

This chain links TRBV10-3 with TRBJ2-3, with TRBD2 matching 10 bases. Germline V gene lookup returns CDR1 ENHRY and CDR2 SYGVKD. The CDR3 contains 15 residues. The J segment lost 7 bases and the V segment lost 0 bases, leaving 4 bases of the junction unmatched. CDR3: CAISESLAGAYTQYF. CDR3 coding DNA: TGTGCCATCAGTGAGTCCCTAGCGGGAGCTTATACGCAGTATTTT.

This rearrangement joins TRBV21-1 to TRBJ2-6; the table's D call, TRBD2, has no DNA check behind it. TRBV21-1 has pseudogene status. There are 18 residues in the CDR3. The CDR3 here is CASSKVTLLSSGANVLTF. Here the CDR3 DNA reads TGTGCCAGCAGCAAAGTCACACTATTGAGCTCTGGGGCCAACGTCCTGACTTTC.

This clone was counted a single time. The rearrangement uses TRBV9 and TRBJ2-3; no reliable D call. Germline values: CDR1 SGDLS, CDR2 YYNGEE. The length of the CDR3 is 15 residues. Deletions cut 0 bases from V and 4 bases from J, with 12 bases between. The DNA of the CDR3 is TGTGCCAGCAGCGTAGATCAGCAGAGGTCAGATACGCAGTATTTT. Translated: CASSVDQQRSDTQYF. Looking up the rest from reference TRBV9 and TRBJ2-3 gives the full variable domain: DSGVTQTPKHLITATGQRVTLRCSPRSGDLSVYWYQQSLDQGLQFLIQYYNGEERAKGNILERFSAQQFPDLHSELNLSSLELGDSALYFCASSVDQQRSDTQYFGPGTRLTVL.

The chain combines TRBV20-1 with TRBJ2-3; either TRBD1 or TRBD2 may fit D (5 bases each). CDR3 length: 13 amino acids. Germline assignment: CDR1 DFQATT and CDR2 SNEGSKA (reference sequence). V was shortened by 3 bases and J by 2 bases, with 9 bases between the two germline ends. CDR3 sequence: CSASWDLTDTQYF. The CDR3 coding sequence is TGCAGTGCTAGTTGGGACCTCACAGATACGCAGTATTTT.

The V and J genes are TRBV5-4 and TRBJ2-5; D not certain. This CDR3 has 12 amino acids. Trimming stripped 0 bases from V and 5 bases from J, with 5 bases between. The germline V gene has CDR1 SGHNT and CDR2 YYREEE (reference sequence). The CDR3 coding sequence is TGTGCCAGCAGCTTGGAGCCCGAGACCCAGTACTTC. Protein: CASSLEPETQYF.

This clone was detected only a few times. CDR3 nucleotide sequence: TGTGCCAGCAGCTTGGATTATAATGAAAAACTGTTTTTT. As protein: CASSLDYNEKLFF. The chain combines TRBV5-4 with TRBJ1-4; no definite D call. The CDR3 totals 13 residues. V gave up 0 bases and J gave up 4 bases, with 4 bases separating them. The germline gives CDR1 SGHNT, CDR2 YYREEE (reference sequence). The variable domain in full, with the rest retrieved from reference TRBV5-4 and TRBJ1-4, is ETGVTQSPTHLIKTRGQQVTLRCSSQSGHNTVSWYQQALGQGPQFIFQYYREEENGRGNFPPRFSGLQFPNYSSELNVNALELDDSALYLCASSLDYNEKLFFGSGTQLSVL.

J is TRBJ2-3 and V is TRBV3-1 (or the pseudogene TRBV3-2); no clear D. V was trimmed by 3 bases and J by 1 base, leaving 11 bases between them. The CDR3 is 15 residues long. Germline assignment: CDR1 LGHDT and CDR2 YNNKEL (reference sequence). CDR3 protein: CASSHLGRGTDTQYF. The DNA of the CDR3 is TGTGCCAGCAGCCACCTCGGACGAGGCACAGATACGCAGTATTTT.

This clone was seen only a few times. The chain carries TRBV5-3 and TRBJ2-1, with 8 bases lining up with TRBD2. TRBV5-3 is labeled an ORF, and its function is uncertain. Trimming took 4 bases from V and 1 from J; bases not matched to a gene: 16. There are 19 residues in the CDR3. The CDR3 sequence: CARSPLPRLAHCSYNEQFF. CDR3 nucleotide sequence: TGTGCCAGAAGCCCCCTCCCTAGACTAGCGCACTGTTCCTACAATGAGCAGTTCTTC.